This T cell receptor (beta chain) was sequenced for a study of beta chain features in type 1 diabetes. Study results and limitations: Equally in patients and controls, shorter templates might have been favored by PCR.

This clone was observed a few times. As yet, its antigen is unknown. The isolated RNA, all of it, was reverse transcribed, so expressed TCRB transcripts were what got sequenced. Samples of naive, central memory and regulatory T cells yielded a mean of about 3.4 million reads. Assay used: immunoSEQ multiplex PCR; TCRdb lists only in-frame clones, some missing. The table includes approximately 160,000 clones, about 9.1% detected once. V lost 6 bases to trimming and J lost 5 bases, with 16 bases between them. The CDR3 is made up of 14 amino acids. Germline V lookup: CDR1 SNHLY, CDR2 FYNNEI. Researchers reported sorting CD4+ naive, central memory, regulatory and stem cell-like memory cells via CD45RO/CCR7/CD25/CD127/CD95/CD27.

V and J are TRBV2 and TRBJ1-1, with D possibly matching TRBD1 (6 bases). The sequence was collected from a woman younger than 35 in good health. Sequenced material: central memory CD4+ T cells from blood. CDR3 sequence (DNA): TGTGCCAGCAGCGCCCGGACAGTGAGGACTGAAGCTTTCTTT. Amino acids: CASSARTVRTEAFF.